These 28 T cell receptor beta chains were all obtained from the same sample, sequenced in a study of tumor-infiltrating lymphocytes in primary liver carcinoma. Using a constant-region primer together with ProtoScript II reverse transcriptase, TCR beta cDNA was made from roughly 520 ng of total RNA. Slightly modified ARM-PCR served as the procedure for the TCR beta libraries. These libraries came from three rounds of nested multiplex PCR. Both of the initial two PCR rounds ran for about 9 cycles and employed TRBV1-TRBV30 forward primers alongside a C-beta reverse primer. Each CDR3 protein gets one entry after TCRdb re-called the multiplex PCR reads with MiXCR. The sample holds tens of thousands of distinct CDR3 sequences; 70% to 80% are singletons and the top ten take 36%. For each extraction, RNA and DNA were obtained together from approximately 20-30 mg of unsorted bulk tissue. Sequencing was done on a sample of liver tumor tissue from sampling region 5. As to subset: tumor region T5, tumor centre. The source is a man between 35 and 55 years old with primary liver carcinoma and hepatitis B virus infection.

CDR3 nucleotide sequence: TGTGCCAGCAGCGTAGGAAGACAGGGGATCTACGAGCAGTACTTC. This codes for CASSVGRQGIYEQYF. The rearrangement uses TRBV9 and TRBJ2-7, with 8 bases fitting TRBD1. The V gene end was trimmed by 0 bases and the J gene end by 3 bases; junction bases not matched to a gene: 5. From germline, CDR1 is SGDLS and CDR2 YYNGEE. The CDR3 has 15 amino acids.

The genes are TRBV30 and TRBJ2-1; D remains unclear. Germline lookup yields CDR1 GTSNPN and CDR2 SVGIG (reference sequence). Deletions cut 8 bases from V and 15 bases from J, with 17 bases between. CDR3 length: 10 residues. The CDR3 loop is CAIFGFPLFF. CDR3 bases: TGTGCCATATTTGGCTTTCCCTTGTTCTTC.

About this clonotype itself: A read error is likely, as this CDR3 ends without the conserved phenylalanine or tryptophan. DNA of the CDR3: TGCGCCAACAGCCAATCACTAGCGGAGCCACTTTACGAGCAGTACTTG. It codes for CANSQSLAEPLYEQYL. The chain combines TRBV4-1 with TRBJ2-7, with 8 bases lining up with TRBD2. The length of the CDR3 is 16 residues. Looked up from germline, CDR1 is MGHRA and CDR2 is YSYEKL.

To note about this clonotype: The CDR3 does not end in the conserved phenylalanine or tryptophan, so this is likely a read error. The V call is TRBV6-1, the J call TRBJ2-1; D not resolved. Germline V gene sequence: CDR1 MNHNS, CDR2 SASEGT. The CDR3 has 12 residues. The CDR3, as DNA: TGTGCCAGCGGTGACGGTCCGTATGAGCAGTTCTTG. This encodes CASGDGPYEQFL.

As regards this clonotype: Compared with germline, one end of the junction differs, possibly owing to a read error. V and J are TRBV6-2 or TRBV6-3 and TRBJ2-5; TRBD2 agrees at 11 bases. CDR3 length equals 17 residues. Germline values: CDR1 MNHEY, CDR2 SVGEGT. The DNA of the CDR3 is TGTGCCAGTAGTTCAAACGTAGCGGGAGGGCCGGGTGAGACCCAGTACTTC. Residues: CASSSNVAGGPGETQYF.

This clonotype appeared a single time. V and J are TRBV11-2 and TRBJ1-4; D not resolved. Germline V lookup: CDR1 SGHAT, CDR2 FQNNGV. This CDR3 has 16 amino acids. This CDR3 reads CTSSKTPGGANDTLFF. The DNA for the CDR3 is TGTACTAGCAGCAAGACTCCAGGAGGAGCAAATGATACACTGTTTTTT.

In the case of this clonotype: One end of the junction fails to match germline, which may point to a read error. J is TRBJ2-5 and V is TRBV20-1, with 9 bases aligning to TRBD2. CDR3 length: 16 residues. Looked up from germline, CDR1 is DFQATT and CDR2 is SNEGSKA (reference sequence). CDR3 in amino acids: CSTRLLGTSSQETQYF. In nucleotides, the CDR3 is TGCAGTACTAGGCTGCTCGGGACTAGCAGCCAAGAGACCCAGTACTTC.

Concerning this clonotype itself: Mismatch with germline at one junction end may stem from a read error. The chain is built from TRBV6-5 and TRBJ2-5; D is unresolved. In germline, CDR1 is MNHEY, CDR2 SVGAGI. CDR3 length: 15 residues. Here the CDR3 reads CASSYSWDARETQYF. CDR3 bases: TGTGCCAGCAGTTACAGCTGGGATGCACGAGAGACCCAGTATTTC.

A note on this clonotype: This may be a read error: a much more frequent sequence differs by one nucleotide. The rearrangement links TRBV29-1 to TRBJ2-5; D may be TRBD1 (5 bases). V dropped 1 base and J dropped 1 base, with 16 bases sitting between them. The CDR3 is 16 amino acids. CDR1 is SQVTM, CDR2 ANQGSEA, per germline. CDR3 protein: CSVEASLLGVQETQYF. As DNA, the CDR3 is TGCAGCGTTGAAGCCTCCCTGTTAGGGGTCCAAGAGACCCAGTACTTC.

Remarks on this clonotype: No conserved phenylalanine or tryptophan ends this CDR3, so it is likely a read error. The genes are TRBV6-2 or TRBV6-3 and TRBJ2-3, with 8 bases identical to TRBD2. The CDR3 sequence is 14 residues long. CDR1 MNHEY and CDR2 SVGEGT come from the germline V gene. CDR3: CASSSKREPETQYL. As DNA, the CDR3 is TGTGCCAGTAGCTCCAAGCGGGAGCCAGAAACGCAGTATCTT.

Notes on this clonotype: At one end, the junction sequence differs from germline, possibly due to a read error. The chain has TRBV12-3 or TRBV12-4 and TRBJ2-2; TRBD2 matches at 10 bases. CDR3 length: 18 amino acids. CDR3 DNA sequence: TGTGCCTGCAGTTGCCGGACTAGCGGTCTCTGGTCGGCCGGGGAGCTGTTTTTT. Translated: CACSCRTSGLWSAGELFF.

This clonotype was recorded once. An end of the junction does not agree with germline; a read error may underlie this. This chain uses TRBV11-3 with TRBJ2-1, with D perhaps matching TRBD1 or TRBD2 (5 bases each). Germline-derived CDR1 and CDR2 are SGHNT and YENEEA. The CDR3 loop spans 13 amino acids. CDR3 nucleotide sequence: TGTACCAGTAGCGTCGCAGGGTCAGGTGAGCAGTTCTTC. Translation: CTSSVAGSGEQFF.

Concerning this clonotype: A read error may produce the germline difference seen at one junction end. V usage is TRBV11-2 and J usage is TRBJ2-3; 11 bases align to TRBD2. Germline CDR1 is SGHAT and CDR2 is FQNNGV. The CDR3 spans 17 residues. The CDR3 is CASGFVLAGGLGDMQYF. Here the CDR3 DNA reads TGTGCCAGCGGCTTTGTTTTAGCGGGAGGGCTCGGAGATATGCAGTATTTT.

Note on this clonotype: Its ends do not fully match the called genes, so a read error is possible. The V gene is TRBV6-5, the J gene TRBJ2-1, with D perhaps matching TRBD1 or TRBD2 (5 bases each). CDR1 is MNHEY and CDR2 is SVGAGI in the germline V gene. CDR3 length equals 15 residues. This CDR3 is CAISPGPLTRNEQFF. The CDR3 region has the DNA TGTGCCATCAGTCCGGGACCACTAACACGTAATGAGCAGTTCTTC.

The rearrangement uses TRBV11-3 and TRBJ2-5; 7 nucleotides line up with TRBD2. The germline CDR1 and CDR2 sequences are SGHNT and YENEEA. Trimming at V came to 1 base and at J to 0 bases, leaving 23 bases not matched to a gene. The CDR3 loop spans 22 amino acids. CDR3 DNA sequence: TGTGCCAGCAGCTTAGTAGTCCCCTCGACTAGCAAAGAAGGTGTAGACCAAGAGACCCAGTACTTC. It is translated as CASSLVVPSTSKEGVDQETQYF.

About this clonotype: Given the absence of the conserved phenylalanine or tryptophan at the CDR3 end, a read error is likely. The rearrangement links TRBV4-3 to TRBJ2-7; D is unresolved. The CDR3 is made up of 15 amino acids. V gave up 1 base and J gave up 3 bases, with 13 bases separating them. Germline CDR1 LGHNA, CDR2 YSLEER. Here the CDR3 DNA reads TGCGCCAGCAGCCAAGGGGTGAGGAGTGTCTACGAGCAGTACTTG. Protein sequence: CASSQGVRSVYEQYL.

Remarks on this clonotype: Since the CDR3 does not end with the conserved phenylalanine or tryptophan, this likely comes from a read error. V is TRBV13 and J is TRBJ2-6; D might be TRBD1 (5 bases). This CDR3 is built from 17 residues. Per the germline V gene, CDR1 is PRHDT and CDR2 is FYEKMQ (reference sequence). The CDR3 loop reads CASTIYLDGSGANVLTS. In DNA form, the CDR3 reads TGTGCCAGCACCATTTACCTGGACGGCTCTGGGGCCAATGTCCTGACTTCC.

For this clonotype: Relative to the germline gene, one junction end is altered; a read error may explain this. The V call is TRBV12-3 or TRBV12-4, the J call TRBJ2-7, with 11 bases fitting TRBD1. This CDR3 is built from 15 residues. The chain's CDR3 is CASSMGTGGSYEQSF. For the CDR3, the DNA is TGTGCCAGCAGTATGGGGACAGGGGGGTCCTACGAGCAGAGCTTT.

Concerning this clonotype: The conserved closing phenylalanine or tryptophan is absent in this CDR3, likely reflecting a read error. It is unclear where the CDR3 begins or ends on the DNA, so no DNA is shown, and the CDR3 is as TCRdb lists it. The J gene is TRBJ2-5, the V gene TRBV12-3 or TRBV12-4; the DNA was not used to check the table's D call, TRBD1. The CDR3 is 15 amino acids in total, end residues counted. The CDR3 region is CASSSSTGRQETQYL.

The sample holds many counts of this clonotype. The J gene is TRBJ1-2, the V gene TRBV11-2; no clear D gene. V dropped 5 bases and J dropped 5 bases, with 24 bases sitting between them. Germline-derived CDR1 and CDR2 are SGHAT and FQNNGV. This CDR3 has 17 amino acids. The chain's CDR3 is CASSPVRGAGGRYGYTF. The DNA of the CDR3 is TGTGCCAGCAGCCCAGTTCGAGGTGCGGGAGGAAGGTATGGCTACACCTTC.

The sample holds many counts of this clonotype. CDR3 sequence: CASSQGLDWQPQHF. CDR3 DNA: TGTGCCAGCAGCCAAGGACTTGATTGGCAGCCCCAGCATTTT. The chain uses TRBV4-2 and TRBJ1-5; D call uncertain. V was shortened by 1 base and J by 7 bases, with 11 bases between the two germline ends. Germline V lookup: CDR1 LGHNA, CDR2 YNFKEQ. The CDR3 has 14 residues.

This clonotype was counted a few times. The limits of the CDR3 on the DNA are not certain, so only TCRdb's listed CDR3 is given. CDR3 region: CASSPEGRLSQYGCTF. The genes are TRBV7-9 and TRBJ1-2; the table assigns TRBD1, which was not confirmed against the DNA. Per the germline V gene, CDR1 is SEHNR and CDR2 is FQNEAQ (reference sequence). 16 amino acids form the CDR3, both terminal residues included.

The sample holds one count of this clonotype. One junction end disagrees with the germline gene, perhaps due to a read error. CDR3 DNA: TGTGCCAGCAGTCAAGAAAGCGGGAGGGGGGATACGCAGTATTTT. The encoded protein is CASSQESGRGDTQYF. This chain joins TRBV4-2 and TRBJ2-3, with 10 positions matching TRBD2. CDR3 length equals 15 residues. The germline V gene encodes CDR1 LGHNA and CDR2 YNFKEQ.

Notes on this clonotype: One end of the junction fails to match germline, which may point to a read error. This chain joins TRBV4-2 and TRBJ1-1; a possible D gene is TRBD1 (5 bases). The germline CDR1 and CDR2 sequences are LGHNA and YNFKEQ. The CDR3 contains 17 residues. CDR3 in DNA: TGTGCCAGCATCCAAGAGTACGGACAAGGCTTTTGGACTGAAGCTTTCTTT. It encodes CASIQEYGQGFWTEAFF.

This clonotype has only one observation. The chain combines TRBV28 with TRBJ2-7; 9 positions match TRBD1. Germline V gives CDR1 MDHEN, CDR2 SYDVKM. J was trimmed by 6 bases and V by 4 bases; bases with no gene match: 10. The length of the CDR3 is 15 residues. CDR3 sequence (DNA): TGTGCCAGCAGTTCAATGGGACAGGGATACTGCGAGCAGTACTTC. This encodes CASSSMGQGYCEQYF.

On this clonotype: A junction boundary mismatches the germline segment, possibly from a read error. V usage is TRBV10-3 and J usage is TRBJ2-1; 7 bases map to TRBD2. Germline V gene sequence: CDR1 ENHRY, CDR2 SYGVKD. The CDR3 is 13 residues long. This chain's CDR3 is CAISERDDGEQLF. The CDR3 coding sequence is TGTGCCATTAGTGAGCGGGACGACGGGGAACAGCTCTTC.

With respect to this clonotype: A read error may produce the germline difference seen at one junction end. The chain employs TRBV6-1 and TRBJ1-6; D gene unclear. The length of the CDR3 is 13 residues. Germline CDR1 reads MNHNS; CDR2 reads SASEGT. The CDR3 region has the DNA TGTGCCAGCAACGACTGGGTGATTTCACCCCTCCGCTTT. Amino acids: CASNDWVISPLRF.

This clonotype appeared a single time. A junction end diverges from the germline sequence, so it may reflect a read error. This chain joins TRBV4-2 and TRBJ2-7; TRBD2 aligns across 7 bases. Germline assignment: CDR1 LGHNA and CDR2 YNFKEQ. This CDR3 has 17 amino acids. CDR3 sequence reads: CVSSQALASGMSYEQYF. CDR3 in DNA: TGTGTCAGCAGCCAAGCCCTGGCTAGCGGAATGTCCTACGAGCAGTACTTC.